This T cell receptor beta chain was recorded in a study of PD-1 blockade in classical Hodgkin lymphoma. Whole-study findings and limits: Newly diagnosed patients were said to have less baseline TCR diversity than healthy donors did.

Germline V lookup: CDR1 MNHEY, CDR2 SMNVEV (reference sequence). The CDR3 covers 13 residues. V lost 6 bases and J lost 12; bases outside the gene matches: 9. After autologous stem cell transplantation all patients relapsed, and prior brentuximab vedotin exposure differed between cohorts. As concerns this clone: Its antigen is unidentified.

This table comes from immunoSEQ multiplex PCR, and its TCRdb copy is limited to in-frame clones, with some not included. There are more than 90,000 clones in the sample; 80% to 90% occur only once, and approximately 6.3% lies in the top ten. This specimen consisted of peripheral blood mononuclear cells (PBMCs), obtained before the second cycle of nivolumab. The rearrangement links TRBV27 to TRBJ2-1; TRBD1 matches at 9 bases. The clonotype originates from a human donor with classical Hodgkin lymphoma. CDR3 loop: CASSPTTGGLQFF. In DNA, the CDR3 is TGTGCCAGCAGCCCTACGACAGGGGGACTGCAGTTCTTC.